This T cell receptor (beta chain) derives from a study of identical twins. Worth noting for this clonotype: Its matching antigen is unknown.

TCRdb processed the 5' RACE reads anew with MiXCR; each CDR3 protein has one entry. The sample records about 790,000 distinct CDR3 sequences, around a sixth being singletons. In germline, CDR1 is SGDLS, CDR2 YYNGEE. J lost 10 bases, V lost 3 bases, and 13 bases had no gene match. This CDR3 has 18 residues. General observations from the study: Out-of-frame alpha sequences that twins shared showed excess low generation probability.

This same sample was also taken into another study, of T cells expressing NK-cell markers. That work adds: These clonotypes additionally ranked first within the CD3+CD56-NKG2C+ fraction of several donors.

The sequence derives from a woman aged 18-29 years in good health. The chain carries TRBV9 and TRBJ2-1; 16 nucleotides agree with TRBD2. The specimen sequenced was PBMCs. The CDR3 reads CASSARASGTSGRGEQFF. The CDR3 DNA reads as TGTGCCAGCAGCGCGAGGGCCTCCGGGACTAGCGGGAGGGGAGAGCAGTTCTTC.